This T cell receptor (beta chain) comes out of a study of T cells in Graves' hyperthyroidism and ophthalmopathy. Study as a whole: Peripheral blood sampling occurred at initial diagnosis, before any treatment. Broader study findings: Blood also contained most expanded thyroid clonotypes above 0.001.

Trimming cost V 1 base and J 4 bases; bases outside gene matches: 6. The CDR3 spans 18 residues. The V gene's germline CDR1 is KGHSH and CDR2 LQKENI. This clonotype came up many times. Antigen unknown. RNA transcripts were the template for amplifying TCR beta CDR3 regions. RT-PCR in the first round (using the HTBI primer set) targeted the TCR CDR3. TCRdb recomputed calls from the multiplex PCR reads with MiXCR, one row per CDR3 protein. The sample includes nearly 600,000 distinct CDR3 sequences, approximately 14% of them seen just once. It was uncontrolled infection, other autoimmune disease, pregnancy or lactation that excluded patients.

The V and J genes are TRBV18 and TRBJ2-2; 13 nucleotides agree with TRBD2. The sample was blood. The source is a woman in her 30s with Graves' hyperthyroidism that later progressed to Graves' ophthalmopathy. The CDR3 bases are TGTGCCAGCTCACCACGGAGGACTAGCGGGAGTTCCACCGGGGAGCTGTTTTTT. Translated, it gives CASSPRRTSGSSTGELFF.